This is a list of T cell receptor beta chains from one sample in a study of T cell responses to AZD1222 COVID-19 vaccine. Sequenced by immunoSEQ multiplex PCR; TCRdb stores in-frame clones only, minus some. The sample carries 150,000 to 200,000 clones, 80% to 95% recorded once. The input for sequencing was peripheral blood, taken on day 0 of AZD1222 vaccination. Source of these receptors: an adult in good health. Both conserved end residues are part of each CDR3. The D gene is left open where the match is weak. Some rows mark clone size as missing; the rest say once, few, many or name a class of expanded clone.

NA	TRBV6-5	TRBJ1-2	NA	CASSLGEHYGYTF	TGTGCCAGCAGCCTGGGGGAACACTATGGCTACACCTTC
NA	TRBV19	TRBJ1-5	NA	CASSNTGYGNQPQHF	TGTGCCAGTAGTAATACAGGGTATGGCAATCAGCCCCAGCATTTT
TRBD1	TRBV7-2	TRBJ1-1	NA	CASSHRQGYTEAFF	TGTGCCAGCAGCCACCGACAGGGGTACACTGAAGCTTTCTTT
NA	TRBV12-3/TRBV12-4	TRBJ2-7	NA	CASSVGHTYEQYF	TGTGCCAGCAGTGTGGGACATACCTACGAGCAGTACTTC
NA	TRBV18	TRBJ2-7	NA	CASSPPRTGREQYF	TGTGCCAGCTCACCACCTAGAACAGGCCGCGAGCAGTACTTC
TRBD1	TRBV6-2/TRBV6-3	TRBJ1-5	NA	CASSRGTGDQPQHF	TGTGCCAGCAGTCGCGGGACAGGGGATCAGCCCCAGCATTTT
NA	TRBV11-2	TRBJ1-1	NA	CASSSQGWAGNTEAFF	TGTGCCAGCAGCTCACAGGGATGGGCCGGGAACACTGAAGCTTTCTTT
NA	TRBV5-4	TRBJ2-2	once	CASSFWQGNTGELFF	TGTGCCAGCAGCTTCTGGCAGGGGAACACCGGGGAGCTGTTTTTT
NA	TRBV7-2	TRBJ1-2	once	CASSFGRFSNYGYTF	TGTGCCAGCAGCTTTGGTAGATTTAGTAACTATGGCTACACCTTC
NA	TRBV7-3	TRBJ2-7	NA	CASSLTRGNYEQYF	TGTGCCAGCAGCTTAACTAGGGGGAACTACGAGCAGTACTTC
NA	TRBV9	TRBJ1-5	NA	CASSVDPLYQPQHF	TGTGCCAGCAGCGTAGACCCTCTGTATCAGCCCCAGCATTTT
NA	TRBV15	TRBJ1-5	NA	CATSRDFGRPNQPQHF	TGTGCCACCAGCAGAGATTTCGGCAGACCCAATCAGCCCCAGCATTTT
NA	TRBV6-6	TRBJ2-7	NA	CASSYDEQYF	TGTGCCAGCAGTTACGACGAGCAGTACTTC
NA	TRBV7-2	TRBJ1-5	once	CASSLDRVSNQPQHF	TGTGCCAGCAGCTTAGACAGAGTGAGCAATCAGCCCCAGCATTTT
NA	TRBV18	TRBJ1-2	NA	CASSPGSGADGYTF	TGTGCCAGCTCACCTGGGTCGGGGGCGGATGGCTACACCTTC
TRBD1	TRBV7-2	TRBJ2-4	once	CASSLSTGVKLGAKNIQYF	TGTGCCAGCAGCTTATCGACAGGGGTAAAGTTGGGTGCCAAAAACATTCAGTACTTC
NA	TRBV3-1/TRBV3-2	TRBJ2-7	NA	CASSQVAYEQYF	TGTGCCAGCAGCCAAGTGGCCTACGAGCAGTACTTC
NA	TRBV4-1	TRBJ1-2	once	CASSQDLSFGYTF	TGCGCCAGCAGCCAAGATCTCAGTTTTGGCTACACCTTC
NA	TRBV11-2	TRBJ1-2	NA	CASSHGGRDYGYTF	TGTGCCAGCAGCCATGGGGGACGGGACTATGGCTACACCTTC
NA	TRBV7-8	TRBJ2-7	NA	CASSLGLVSYEQYF	TGTGCCAGCAGCTTAGGACTCGTCTCCTACGAGCAGTACTTC
NA	TRBV12-3/TRBV12-4	TRBJ1-1	NA	CASRGNTEAFF	TGTGCCAGCAGGGGAAACACTGAAGCTTTCTTT
TRBD2	TRBV28	TRBJ2-4	NA	CASSFEAGLAKNIQYF	TGTGCCAGCAGTTTCGAAGCGGGGTTAGCCAAAAACATTCAGTACTTC
TRBD1	TRBV6-5	TRBJ1-1	once	CGSVAPGQITEAFF	TGTGGCAGCGTGGCCCCGGGACAGATCACTGAAGCTTTCTTT
TRBD1	TRBV10-3	TRBJ1-6	NA	CAISEHGQGESPLHF	TGTGCCATCAGTGAACACGGACAGGGAGAGTCACCCCTCCACTTT
TRBD1	TRBV5-5	TRBJ1-3	once	CASSPDRGYGNTIYF	TGTGCCAGCAGCCCCGACAGGGGATACGGAAACACCATATATTTT
NA	TRBV6-5	TRBJ1-4	NA	CAILDNRVGEKLFF	TGTGCCATATTGGACAACAGGGTTGGTGAAAAACTGTTTTTT
TRBD1	TRBV6-6	TRBJ2-7	NA	CASSRDRAYEQYF	TGTGCCAGCAGCCGGGACAGGGCCTACGAGCAGTACTTC
NA	TRBV6-5	TRBJ2-3	NA	CASLPGARTSRTQYF	TGTGCCAGCCTACCTGGGGCAAGGACTTCCCGAACGCAGTATTTT
TRBD1	TRBV2	TRBJ1-2	NA	CASSSGGSGYGYTF	TGTGCCAGCAGTTCAGGGGGCTCGGGCTATGGCTACACCTTC
NA	TRBV7-2	TRBJ1-1	NA	CASSWTEFDTEAFF	TGTGCCAGCAGCTGGACAGAATTCGACACTGAAGCTTTCTTT
NA	TRBV7-9	TRBJ1-1	NA	CASSLQEWYFAEAFF	TGTGCCAGCAGCCTACAGGAGTGGTATTTTGCTGAAGCTTTCTTT
TRBD1	TRBV28	TRBJ1-1	NA	CASSSLNRGFNTEAFF	TGTGCCAGCAGTTCCCTCAACAGGGGATTCAACACTGAAGCTTTCTTT
TRBD1	TRBV18	TRBJ2-7	NA	CASSPDRDYEQYF	TGTGCCAGCTCACCGGACAGGGATTACGAGCAGTACTTC
TRBD2	TRBV7-9	TRBJ2-4	NA	CASSLGPGGPGIQYF	TGTGCCAGCAGCTTAGGACCGGGGGGGCCGGGCATTCAGTACTTC
TRBD1	TRBV2	TRBJ2-2	NA	CASSEGRGHGELFF	TGTGCCAGCAGTGAGGGCAGGGGGCACGGGGAGCTGTTTTTT
TRBD1	TRBV18	TRBJ1-2	NA	CASSPTWGQGSTWGYTF	TGTGCCAGCTCACCAACATGGGGACAGGGGTCCACCTGGGGCTACACCTTC
NA	TRBV6-5	TRBJ1-2	NA	CASRDTGVHGYTF	TGTGCCAGCAGGGACACAGGCGTCCATGGCTACACCTTC
NA	TRBV6-5	TRBJ1-5	NA	CASSPLGGNQPQHF	TGTGCCAGCAGCCCCCTAGGGGGCAATCAGCCCCAGCATTTT
TRBD1	TRBV6-5	TRBJ1-3	NA	CASSSGTVSGNTIYF	TGTGCCAGCAGTTCCGGGACAGTCTCTGGAAACACCATATATTTT
NA	TRBV10-3	TRBJ1-5	NA	CAIGQPNQPQHF	TGTGCCATTGGACAGCCCAATCAGCCCCAGCATTTT
NA	TRBV3-1/TRBV3-2	TRBJ1-4	NA	CASSHPGTTGPNEKLFF	TGTGCCAGCAGTCACCCGGGCACGACCGGGCCTAATGAAAAACTGTTTTTT